This T cell receptor (beta chain) was profiled in a study of OX40 agonist ivuxolimab in advanced cancers. This table comes from immunoSEQ multiplex PCR, and its TCRdb copy is limited to in-frame clones, with some not included. This sample has tens of thousands of clones, with around 90% found just once. Germline V gene data show CDR1 as MRHNA and CDR2 as SNTAGT. The CDR3 length is 13 residues. V was shortened by 4 bases and J by 10 bases, with 14 bases between the two germline ends. The V and J genes are TRBV6-4 and TRBJ2-1; D might be TRBD1 (5 bases). This receptor was identified in an adult with an advanced solid tumor such as melanoma, head and neck, liver or kidney cancer. Sequencing was performed on CD4+ or CD8+ T cells sorted from blood, taken in a trial of the OX40 agonist ivuxolimab. CDR3 sequence (DNA): TGTGCCAGCAGTGCGCAGGGAAGGGGCGAGCAGTTCTTC. It encodes CASSAQGRGEQFF.